This TCR beta chain was identified during a study of blood T cell repertoires in COVID-19. Overall study: Sources were T cells, B-cell-depleted T cells, or PBMCs; the material itself was cDNA or gDNA.

Germline CDR1 and CDR2: MNHEY and SMNVEV (reference sequence). There are 14 residues in the CDR3. V gave up 6 bases and J gave up 7 bases; unmatched junction bases: 4. The protocol was immunoSEQ multiplex PCR, while the TCRdb copy is restricted to in-frame clones and leaves out a portion. The table includes about 64,000 clones, roughly 88% detected once. The receptor comes from a man between 70 and 80 years old with acute or convalescent COVID-19. The V call is TRBV27, the J call TRBJ1-6, with TRBD1 matching over 9 bases. Material for sequencing was peripheral blood. Here the CDR3 DNA reads TGTGCCAGCAGCCGGGACAGGGAAAATTCACCCCTCCACTTT. Its protein is CASSRDRENSPLHF.